The table lists the clone carrying this TCR beta chain with many counts. The antigen is undetermined. This entry comes from a study of blood T cells in healthy people across ages. Every donor gave 9 to 10 milliliters of peripheral blood. Extracted total RNA amounted to at least 6 micrograms for each sample. Overall study results and limits: In long-lived donors, naive CD4+ cell counts and diversity exceeded those of aged donors.

The second PCR ran roughly 6 to 11 cycles with a sample-barcoded 5' primer and J-beta primers. One entry per CDR3 protein results from TCRdb running MiXCR on the 5' RACE reads. Of approximately 1.5 million distinct CDR3 sequences in the sample, 34% were seen once. The CDR3 totals 13 residues. In germline, CDR1 is MNHEY, CDR2 SMNVEV (reference sequence). V was cut by 4 bases and J by 3 bases, with 10 bases left in between. The receptor comes from a young woman in good health. The chain employs TRBV27 and TRBJ2-7; no definite D call. The source material was blood. CDR3 in amino acids: CASSSSSGYEQYF. The CDR3 DNA reads as TGTGCCAGCAGTTCCTCTAGTGGCTACGAGCAGTACTTC.